A single TCR beta chain is shown here with its context. This record comes from a study of T cell responses to AZD1222 COVID-19 vaccine. The data were produced by immunoSEQ multiplex PCR, yet TCRdb's version contains in-frame clones alone and is incomplete. The sample shows fewer than 120,000 clones, under 95% of them seen only once. The clonotype comes from an adult in good health. The starting material was peripheral blood, obtained on day 0 of AZD1222 vaccination.

The DNA for the CDR3 is TGTGCCAGCAGTGACAGGGCTGGGGAGCAGTACTTC. It is translated as CASSDRAGEQYF. The genes are TRBV6-4 and TRBJ2-7; D ambiguous. With 2 bases removed from V and 7 bases from J, the gap between germline ends came to 9 bases. This CDR3 has 12 amino acids. The germline V gene encodes CDR1 MRHNA and CDR2 SNTAGT.